This T cell receptor (beta chain) was sequenced in a study of blood T cell repertoires in COVID-19 (dated by TCRdb to 2018 to 2020). Study-level background: The collaborator samples originated in the United States, Italy and Spain and spanned the acute and convalescent phases of COVID-19. The material from the prospective study consisted of cDNA or gDNA derived from T cells, B-cell-depleted T cells, or PBMCs. Subjects who had been exposed to COVID-19, were actively infected with it, or had recovered from it provided the deeply sampled blood TCRbeta repertoires that made up the dataset. The repertoires were made available in a free public database intended to serve as a resource for research on the immune response to SARS-CoV-2. The samples were drawn from the first 160 participants of the ongoing ImmuneRACE study and from 1,200 or so subjects provided by 6 global collaborators. Nearly every sample came with metadata listing a de-identified subject ID, COVID-19 status, age in years and sex. Where available, HLA class I and class II types were taken from metadata supplied by the sample provider and were not determined by assay-based typing.

TCRbeta CDR3 regions were amplified from genomic DNA using the immunoSEQ Assay, a bias-controlled multiplex PCR. Per the authors' processing: The number of nucleated cells in each sample was estimated from the amplification of reference gene primers within the assay. Sequence reads were collapsed and filtered to measure the absolute abundance of every unique TCRbeta CDR3 rearrangement. For each sample, productive Simpson clonality was calculated by taking the square root of Simpson's diversity index across productive rearrangements. The table comes from immuneACCESS by way of TCRdb, which keeps in-frame sequences with V and J called. Part of the clones is missing from these tables; in studies checked, under half for an unresolved V gene and the rest for unknown reasons. The DNA gave D and trimming, while V, J and clone size come from that table. The sample table lists roughly 63,000 clones, 60% to 75% of them with a count of one. The top ten hold 28% of the sample.

Collaborating institutions collected whole blood in K2EDTA tubes following their own protocols. For TCRbeta analysis, collaborators shipped samples in one of three forms: frozen whole blood, isolated PBMCs, or DNA extracted from either of those sample types. A remark on this clone: This receptor's antigen is unknown. Base qualities are missing; no much larger clone stands one base away.

General conclusions and limits of the study: The amount of clinical and demographic metadata varied by source and participant and was provided uncurated.

The V end gives up 0 bases and the J end 1 base, leaving 3 bases in the junction not matched to a gene. Reading the germline V gene gives CDR1 SGDLS and CDR2 YYNGEE. CDR3 length: 16 amino acids, cysteine to phenylalanine. The DNA shown is the 48-base CDR3, in frame from base 1. The sequence joins TRBV9 to TRBJ2-3, with 9 central nucleotides matching TRBD2. Sample: peripheral blood. The clonotype was recovered from a woman of 80 years or more with acute or convalescent COVID-19. The sequence in DNA is TGTGCCAGCAGCGTAGATGCGGGAGGGGGCACAGATACGCAGTATTTT. This yields the protein CASSVDAGGGTDTQYF.